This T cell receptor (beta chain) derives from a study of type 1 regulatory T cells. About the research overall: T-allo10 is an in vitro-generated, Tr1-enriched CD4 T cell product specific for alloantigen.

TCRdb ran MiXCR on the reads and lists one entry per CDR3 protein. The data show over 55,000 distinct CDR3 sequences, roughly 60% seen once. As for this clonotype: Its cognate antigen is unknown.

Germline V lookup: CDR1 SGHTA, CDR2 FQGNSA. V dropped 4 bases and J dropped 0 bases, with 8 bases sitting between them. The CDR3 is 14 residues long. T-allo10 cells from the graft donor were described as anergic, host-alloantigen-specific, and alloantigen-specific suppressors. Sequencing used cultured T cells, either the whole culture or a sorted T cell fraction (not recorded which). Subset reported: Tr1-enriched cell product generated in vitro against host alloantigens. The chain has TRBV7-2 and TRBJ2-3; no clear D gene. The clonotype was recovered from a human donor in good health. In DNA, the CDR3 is TGTGCCAGCAGCTGGGTGGTTAGCACAGATACGCAGTATTTT. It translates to CASSWVVSTDTQYF. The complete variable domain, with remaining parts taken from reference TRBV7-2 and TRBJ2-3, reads GAGVSQSPSNKVTEKGKDVELRCDPISGHTALYWYRQSLGQGLEFLIYFQGNSAPDKSGLPSDRFSAERTGGSVSTLTIQRTQQEDSAVYLCASSWVVSTDTQYFGPGTRLTVL.